Listed below are T cell receptor beta chains from one sample, sequenced in a study of blood T cell repertoires in COVID-19. The assay was immunoSEQ multiplex PCR, and TCRdb's table has in-frame clones only and misses some. In the table there are roughly 330,000 clones, around 87% of which are singletons. The sequenced material came from peripheral blood. The receptor source for this set is a woman aged 50 to 65 with active or convalescent COVID-19. The CDR3 runs from the conserved cysteine through the conserved F or W. The D gene is left open where the match is weak. Not every row has a clone size; where given, it reads once, few, many or a size class.

cdr3_aa: CASSFTGGRNQPQHF; cdr3_nt: TGTGCCAGCAGCTTCACAGGGGGCCGGAATCAGCCCCAGCATTTT; clone_size: NA; v_call: TRBV11-2; j_call: TRBJ1-5; d_call: TRBD1
cdr3_aa: CASSPPITGVRDQPQHF; cdr3_nt: TGTGCCAGCTCACCACCAATTACGGGGGTTAGGGATCAGCCCCAGCATTTT; clone_size: NA; v_call: TRBV18; j_call: TRBJ1-5; d_call: NA
cdr3_aa: CASSPPGQGAPGANVLTF; cdr3_nt: TGTGCCAGCTCACCCCCGGGACAGGGGGCGCCGGGGGCCAACGTCCTGACTTTC; clone_size: NA; v_call: TRBV18; j_call: TRBJ2-6; d_call: TRBD1
cdr3_aa: CASRGGLAGVDTQYF; cdr3_nt: TGTGCCAGCAGGGGAGGGCTAGCGGGCGTCGATACGCAGTATTTT; clone_size: NA; v_call: TRBV6-5; j_call: TRBJ2-3; d_call: TRBD2
cdr3_aa: CASSQEPKTGVYTEAFF; cdr3_nt: TGTGCCAGCAGCCAAGAACCGAAGACAGGGGTGTACACTGAAGCTTTCTTT; clone_size: NA; v_call: TRBV14; j_call: TRBJ1-1; d_call: TRBD1
cdr3_aa: CASSLASVANYGYTF; cdr3_nt: TGTGCCAGCAGCTTAGCGTCAGTTGCTAACTATGGCTACACCTTC; clone_size: NA; v_call: TRBV7-2; j_call: TRBJ1-2; d_call: NA
cdr3_aa: CASSMELTPQYF; cdr3_nt: TGTGCCAGTAGTATGGAGCTAACCCCCCAGTACTTC; clone_size: once; v_call: TRBV19; j_call: TRBJ2-5; d_call: NA
cdr3_aa: CASSADIYTEAFF; cdr3_nt: TGTGCCAGCAGCGCGGACATTTACACTGAAGCTTTCTTT; clone_size: NA; v_call: TRBV9; j_call: TRBJ1-1; d_call: NA
cdr3_aa: CASGYGPGGSSYEQYF; cdr3_nt: TGTGCCAGCGGCTACGGACCGGGGGGTAGCTCCTACGAGCAGTACTTC; clone_size: NA; v_call: TRBV28; j_call: TRBJ2-7; d_call: TRBD2
cdr3_aa: CASRPLAGAPSGELFF; cdr3_nt: TGTGCCAGCAGACCACTAGCGGGAGCCCCTTCGGGGGAGCTGTTTTTT; clone_size: NA; v_call: TRBV2; j_call: TRBJ2-2; d_call: TRBD2
cdr3_aa: CASSLPRGGGNEQFF; cdr3_nt: TGTGCCAGCAGCTTACCTAGGGGGGGTGGGAATGAGCAGTTCTTC; clone_size: NA; v_call: TRBV7-2; j_call: TRBJ2-1; d_call: NA
cdr3_aa: CASSSTPAGGESPLHF; cdr3_nt: TGTGCCAGCAGTTCAACACCCGCAGGGGGTGAATCACCCCTCCACTTT; clone_size: NA; v_call: TRBV28; j_call: TRBJ1-6; d_call: TRBD1
cdr3_aa: CAISESGASTEAFF; cdr3_nt: TGTGCCATCAGTGAGTCGGGGGCGTCGACTGAAGCTTTCTTT; clone_size: NA; v_call: TRBV10-3; j_call: TRBJ1-1; d_call: NA
cdr3_aa: CAWSDRGSVAFF; cdr3_nt: TGTGCCTGGAGTGATAGAGGCTCGGTAGCTTTCTTT; clone_size: NA; v_call: TRBV30; j_call: TRBJ1-1; d_call: NA
cdr3_aa: CASSESSGSSDTQYF; cdr3_nt: TGTGCCAGCAGTGAGTCTAGCGGGAGTTCGGATACGCAGTATTTT; clone_size: NA; v_call: TRBV6-4; j_call: TRBJ2-3; d_call: TRBD2
cdr3_aa: CASSVAGTLNTFREAFF; cdr3_nt: TGTGCCAGCAGCGTAGCCGGGACACTTAACACTTTTCGAGAAGCTTTCTTT; clone_size: NA; v_call: TRBV9; j_call: TRBJ1-1; d_call: NA
cdr3_aa: CASSQTQMNEKLFF; cdr3_nt: TGCGCCAGCAGCCAAACCCAGATGAATGAAAAACTGTTTTTT; clone_size: NA; v_call: TRBV4-3; j_call: TRBJ1-4; d_call: NA
cdr3_aa: CASGTRGSYEQYF; cdr3_nt: TGTGCCAGCGGGACTCGGGGCTCGTACGAGCAGTACTTC; clone_size: NA; v_call: TRBV27; j_call: TRBJ2-7; d_call: NA
cdr3_aa: CASRYTRNTEAFF; cdr3_nt: TGTGCCAGCAGATACACGCGGAACACTGAAGCTTTCTTT; clone_size: once; v_call: TRBV6-5; j_call: TRBJ1-1; d_call: NA
cdr3_aa: CSVGRTGGESNQPQHF; cdr3_nt: TGCAGCGTTGGAAGGACAGGGGGCGAAAGCAATCAGCCCCAGCATTTT; clone_size: NA; v_call: TRBV29-1; j_call: TRBJ1-5; d_call: TRBD1
cdr3_aa: CASSIGDSAYNEQFF; cdr3_nt: TGTGCCAGTAGTATCGGGGACAGTGCGTACAATGAGCAGTTCTTC; clone_size: NA; v_call: TRBV19; j_call: TRBJ2-1; d_call: TRBD1
cdr3_aa: CASSQEWGVRSPLHF; cdr3_nt: TGTGCCAGCAGCCAAGAATGGGGGGTTAGATCACCCCTCCACTTT; clone_size: NA; v_call: TRBV4-2; j_call: TRBJ1-6; d_call: NA
cdr3_aa: CASSLTNTEAFF; cdr3_nt: TGTGCCAGCTCATTAACAAACACTGAAGCTTTCTTT; clone_size: NA; v_call: TRBV18; j_call: TRBJ1-1; d_call: NA
cdr3_aa: CASSLTGTSNYGYTF; cdr3_nt: TGTGCCAGCAGCTTGACAGGGACTTCTAACTATGGCTACACCTTC; clone_size: NA; v_call: TRBV28; j_call: TRBJ1-2; d_call: TRBD1
cdr3_aa: CSAAARGSDYGYTF; cdr3_nt: TGCAGCGCGGCCGCCAGGGGGAGCGACTATGGCTACACCTTC; clone_size: NA; v_call: TRBV29-1; j_call: TRBJ1-2; d_call: TRBD1
cdr3_aa: CSASRRDSNYGYTF; cdr3_nt: TGCAGTGCTAGTCGGCGGGATTCTAACTATGGCTACACCTTC; clone_size: NA; v_call: TRBV20-1; j_call: TRBJ1-2; d_call: NA
cdr3_aa: CASSSQGGADTQYF; cdr3_nt: TGTGCCAGCAGCTCCCAGGGGGGAGCAGATACGCAGTATTTT; clone_size: NA; v_call: TRBV11-3; j_call: TRBJ2-3; d_call: NA
cdr3_aa: CSVADTEAFF; cdr3_nt: TGCAGCGTGGCGGACACTGAAGCTTTCTTT; clone_size: NA; v_call: TRBV29-1; j_call: TRBJ1-1; d_call: NA
cdr3_aa: CASSPGAGEKLFF; cdr3_nt: TGTGCCAGCTCACCAGGGGCAGGCGAAAAACTGTTTTTT; clone_size: NA; v_call: TRBV18; j_call: TRBJ1-4; d_call: NA
cdr3_aa: CASSLGQGKYGYTF; cdr3_nt: TGTGCCAGCAGCTTAGGACAGGGAAAGTATGGCTACACCTTC; clone_size: NA; v_call: TRBV11-2; j_call: TRBJ1-2; d_call: TRBD1
cdr3_aa: CASSFGGGTEAFF; cdr3_nt: TGTGCCAGCAGCTTTGGGGGAGGGACTGAAGCTTTCTTT; clone_size: many; v_call: TRBV5-8; j_call: TRBJ1-1; d_call: NA
cdr3_aa: CASSMIRRNEKLFF; cdr3_nt: TGTGCCAGTAGTATGATCCGCAGAAACGAAAAACTGTTTTTT; clone_size: NA; v_call: TRBV19; j_call: TRBJ1-4; d_call: NA
cdr3_aa: CASSPRRRGTGSGANVLTF; cdr3_nt: TGTGCCAGCTCACCGAGGAGGCGGGGGACCGGCTCTGGGGCCAACGTCCTGACTTTC; clone_size: NA; v_call: TRBV18; j_call: TRBJ2-6; d_call: TRBD2
cdr3_aa: CASSQLAGVGEQFF; cdr3_nt: TGTGCCAGCAGTCAACTAGCGGGAGTAGGTGAGCAGTTCTTC; clone_size: NA; v_call: TRBV7-2; j_call: TRBJ2-1; d_call: TRBD2
cdr3_aa: CASSAPGQDIRNSPLHF; cdr3_nt: TGTGCCAGCAGCGCTCCGGGACAAGACATACGGAATTCACCCCTCCACTTT; clone_size: NA; v_call: TRBV9; j_call: TRBJ1-6; d_call: NA
cdr3_aa: CASSLRGSGETQYF; cdr3_nt: TGTGCCAGCAGCCTAAGGGGGTCTGGAGAGACCCAGTACTTC; clone_size: NA; v_call: TRBV7-2; j_call: TRBJ2-5; d_call: NA
cdr3_aa: CASSYPGQGASAKNIQYF; cdr3_nt: TGTGCCAGCAGCTACCCGGGACAGGGGGCCTCGGCCAAAAACATTCAGTACTTC; clone_size: NA; v_call: TRBV7-2; j_call: TRBJ2-4; d_call: TRBD1
cdr3_aa: CAWGLDQPQHF; cdr3_nt: TGTGCCTGGGGACTTGATCAGCCCCAGCATTTT; clone_size: NA; v_call: TRBV30; j_call: TRBJ1-5; d_call: NA
cdr3_aa: CASRDSGGLQETQYF; cdr3_nt: TGTGCCAGTAGGGATAGCGGGGGGCTCCAAGAGACCCAGTACTTC; clone_size: NA; v_call: TRBV19; j_call: TRBJ2-5; d_call: TRBD2
cdr3_aa: CASSEVRGLHQPQHF; cdr3_nt: TGTGCCAGCAGTGAAGTCAGGGGGCTGCATCAGCCCCAGCATTTT; clone_size: NA; v_call: TRBV2; j_call: TRBJ1-5; d_call: TRBD1
cdr3_aa: CASRRGRGPLHF; cdr3_nt: TGTGCCAGCAGGAGAGGGCGGGGACCCCTCCACTTT; clone_size: few; v_call: TRBV12-3/TRBV12-4; j_call: TRBJ1-6; d_call: NA
cdr3_aa: CASSPGRGRSSQFF; cdr3_nt: TGTGCCAGCTCACCAGGAAGGGGGCGTAGTTCGCAGTTCTTC; clone_size: NA; v_call: TRBV18; j_call: TRBJ2-1; d_call: TRBD1
cdr3_aa: CAWSVRGAGKNIQYF; cdr3_nt: TGTGCCTGGAGTGTACGGGGGGCCGGCAAAAACATTCAGTACTTC; clone_size: NA; v_call: TRBV30; j_call: TRBJ2-4; d_call: NA
cdr3_aa: CASMAGGRALHF; cdr3_nt: TGTGCCAGCATGGCAGGGGGTAGGGCCCTCCACTTT; clone_size: NA; v_call: TRBV2; j_call: TRBJ1-6; d_call: TRBD1
cdr3_aa: CASSPREGQSYGYTF; cdr3_nt: TGTGCCAGCTCACCTCGTGAGGGACAAAGCTATGGCTACACCTTC; clone_size: NA; v_call: TRBV18; j_call: TRBJ1-2; d_call: NA
cdr3_aa: CASSPRTSVGGELFF; cdr3_nt: TGTGCCAGCAGTCCCCGGACTAGCGTTGGCGGGGAGCTGTTTTTT; clone_size: NA; v_call: TRBV28; j_call: TRBJ2-2; d_call: TRBD2
cdr3_aa: CASSNSGTESYGYTF; cdr3_nt: TGTGCCAGCAGCAACTCCGGGACAGAGTCCTATGGCTACACCTTC; clone_size: NA; v_call: TRBV7-3; j_call: TRBJ1-2; d_call: TRBD1